This T cell receptor beta chain is from a study of T cell changes during pregnancy in multiple sclerosis. Assay: immunoSEQ multiplex PCR; the TCRdb copy retains only in-frame clones and omits some. The sample records 13,000 or so clones, approximately 91% being singletons. This specimen consisted of CD8+ T cells from peripheral blood mononuclear cells, obtained in the first trimester of pregnancy. The receptor was isolated from a female donor with multiple sclerosis, enrolled in a pregnancy study.

The CDR3 DNA reads as TGCGCCAGCAAAACAGGGGGCGGAGTGCGCGAGCAGTACTTC. Translation: CASKTGGGVREQYF. V usage is TRBV5-1 and J usage is TRBJ2-7; 9 bases line up with TRBD1. Germline loops: CDR1 SGHRS, CDR2 YFSETQ. J lost 6 bases, V lost 6 bases, and 10 bases had no gene match. The length of the CDR3 is 14 residues.